This note documents a single T cell receptor (beta chain) sequence. The CDR3 runs to 12 residues. Germline CDR1 MNHEY, CDR2 SMNVEV (reference sequence). V gave up 5 bases and J gave up 10 bases, with 14 bases separating them. Libraries were prepared by immunoSEQ multiplex PCR; TCRdb keeps only in-frame clonotypes and omits some of them. Of some 70,000 clones in the sample, around 91% were seen once. This specimen belongs to a study of technical replicates of blood from a handful of donors. The sample was T cells isolated from PBMCs. This receptor was obtained from a human donor in good health. The chain joins TRBV27 to TRBJ1-1; possible D gene TRBD1, 5 bases. The CDR3 is CASSRLAGGAFF. The CDR3 DNA reads TGTGCCAGCAGTCGGTTAGCCGGGGGAGCTTTCTTT.